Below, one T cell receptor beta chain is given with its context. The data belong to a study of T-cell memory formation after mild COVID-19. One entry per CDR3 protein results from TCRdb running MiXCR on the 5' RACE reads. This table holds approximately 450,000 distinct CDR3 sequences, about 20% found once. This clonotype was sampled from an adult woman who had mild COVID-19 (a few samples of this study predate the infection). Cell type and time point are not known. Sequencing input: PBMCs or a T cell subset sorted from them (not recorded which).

The CDR3 here is CASSPSWGAKLTDTQYF. The CDR3 coding sequence is TGCGCCAGCAGCCCGTCTTGGGGGGCGAAGCTCACAGATACGCAGTATTTT. The gene calls are TRBV4-3 and TRBJ2-3; the D gene could be TRBD1 or TRBD2 (6 bases each). V was cut by 4 bases and J by 2 bases, with 19 bases left in between. There are 17 residues in the CDR3. Germline V gene lookup returns CDR1 LGHNA and CDR2 YSLEER.